This T cell receptor beta chain is drawn from a study of CD8+CD57+ T cells in acquired aplastic anemia. Study information: Sorted CD4+ and CD8+ cell DNA averaged around 3 ug. Healthy donors averaged approximately 9.8 million reads for CD4+ cells. Whole-study findings and limits: Some 30 shared CD8+ CDR3s appeared highly expressed within patients' immunodominant clones. Significant differences in CD8+ Simpson's diversity were not observed between patients and controls.

As regards this clonotype: Its antigen is currently unknown.

TCR beta VDJ and CDR3 were profiled, and genomic DNA was the template. TCRdb reanalysed the reads using MiXCR and keeps one entry per CDR3 protein. The repertoire includes 190,000 or so distinct CDR3 sequences, 60% to 65% of them detected once, and around 32% sits in the top ten. The clonotype was recovered from a human donor in good health. Sequencing was performed on sorted CD4+, CD8+, or CD8+CD57+ T cells (not recorded which) from PBMCs.

CDR3 amino acids: CASSLGPGRGGKLFF. CDR3 sequence (DNA): TGTGCCAGCAGCTTAGGACCGGGTCGAGGAGGAAAACTGTTTTTT. The chain is built from TRBV7-2 and TRBJ1-4, with D unclear. The CDR3 runs 15 residues. Looked up from germline, CDR1 is SGHTA and CDR2 is FQGNSA. V gave up 1 base and J gave up 10 bases, with 16 bases separating them.